A single T cell receptor beta chain is shown here with its context. Its antigen is not known. The sample originates from a study of cytomegalovirus exposure and HLA in healthy donors. Overall study results and limits: With later analysis, a missense DCLRE1C variant became linked to TCR beta V- and J-gene trimming. Previously analyzed data showed that most TCR beta V segments were productive at a frequency of about 87% or about 30%.

60 Vbeta and 13 Jbeta primers were used in PCR. Clones were read by immunoSEQ multiplex PCR, and TCRdb kept only the in-frame ones, dropping some. The sample holds some 170,000 clones, 82% seen once. V lost 0 bases and J 6 bases, leaving 14 bases between the germline ends. Germline V gene lookup returns CDR1 MGHRA and CDR2 YSYEKL. The CDR3 has 15 residues. At collection, donors were nominally healthy, but unrecorded immune exposures were probable. This clonotype was obtained from a girl under 10 years old in good health and CMV-seropositive. V and J are TRBV4-1 and TRBJ1-2; D gene unclear. Sequenced sample: PBMCs. The CDR3 protein is CASSQEGSGNHGYTF. CDR3 in DNA: TGCGCCAGCAGCCAAGAGGGCTCGGGGAACCATGGCTACACCTTC.